Listed below are T cell receptor beta chains from one sample, sequenced in a study of blood T cell repertoires in COVID-19. Using immunoSEQ multiplex PCR, the repertoire was profiled, and TCRdb retains in-frame clones only, with some absent. The profile shows about 160,000 clones, around 80% of them singletons. The source material was peripheral blood. These TCRs come from a woman aged 55-69 years with acute or convalescent COVID-19. The CDR3 runs from the conserved cysteine through the conserved F or W. The order of the fields is D gene, clone size, V gene, J gene, CDR3 protein, CDR3 DNA. The D gene is left open where the match is weak. For some rows the clone size is stated as once, few or many, or as a class when expanded; others skip it.

D: TRBD1
size: few
V: TRBV28
J: TRBJ1-2
CDR3: CAGQGSPKYGYTF
DNA: TGTGCCGGACAGGGATCCCCAAAGTATGGCTACACCTTC

D: TRBD1
size: .
V: TRBV5-1
J: TRBJ2-1
CDR3: CASSQGQVSTYNEQFF
DNA: TGCGCCAGCAGCCAAGGACAGGTTTCGACCTACAATGAGCAGTTCTTC

D: .
size: .
V: TRBV7-3
J: TRBJ2-3
CDR3: CASSLTRGSTDTQYF
DNA: TGTGCCAGCAGCTTAACCCGCGGGTCCACAGATACGCAGTATTTT

D: TRBD2
size: .
V: TRBV3-1/TRBV3-2
J: TRBJ2-1
CDR3: CASSLAGGPYNEQFF
DNA: TGTGCCAGCAGCCTGGCGGGGGGGCCCTACAATGAGCAGTTCTTC

D: .
size: .
V: TRBV5-6
J: TRBJ2-3
CDR3: CASSPGRGRTTDTQYF
DNA: TGTGCCAGCAGCCCGGGGCGGGGTCGGACCACAGATACGCAGTATTTT

D: .
size: once
V: TRBV28
J: TRBJ1-2
CDR3: CASSSPGEIQTGYTF
DNA: TGTGCCAGCAGCTCCCCAGGGGAGATACAGACAGGCTACACCTTC

D: .
size: .
V: TRBV27
J: TRBJ1-2
CDR3: CASKGAVGYGYTF
DNA: TGTGCCAGCAAAGGGGCCGTTGGCTATGGCTACACCTTC

D: .
size: .
V: TRBV30
J: TRBJ2-1
CDR3: CAWIYGGGGNEQFF
DNA: TGTGCCTGGATATACGGGGGAGGGGGCAATGAGCAGTTCTTC

D: .
size: .
V: TRBV5-1
J: TRBJ1-1
CDR3: CASSLKVGQNIRGLVAEAFF
DNA: TGCGCCAGCAGCTTGAAGGTAGGGCAAAATATTAGAGGGCTAGTGGCTGAAGCTTTCTTT

D: TRBD1
size: .
V: TRBV6-2/TRBV6-3
J: TRBJ2-3
CDR3: CASSYYRGQGGTDTQYF
DNA: TGTGCCAGCAGTTACTACCGTGGACAGGGAGGCACAGATACGCAGTATTTT

D: .
size: few
V: TRBV11-2
J: TRBJ2-3
CDR3: CASSPGQGGTDTQYF
DNA: TGTGCCAGCAGCCCAGGGCAGGGTGGTACAGATACGCAGTATTTT

D: .
size: .
V: TRBV6-6
J: TRBJ2-5
CDR3: CASSYSGLTTGETQYF
DNA: TGTGCCAGCAGTTACTCCGGCTTGACGACCGGGGAGACCCAGTACTTC

D: TRBD1
size: .
V: TRBV5-1
J: TRBJ2-3
CDR3: CASSLVGQGATDTQYF
DNA: TGCGCCAGCAGCTTGGTAGGACAGGGCGCTACAGATACGCAGTATTTT

D: TRBD1
size: .
V: TRBV6-5
J: TRBJ2-2
CDR3: CASSSGTGQNTGELFF
DNA: TGTGCCAGCAGTTCCGGGACAGGGCAGAACACCGGGGAGCTGTTTTTT

D: .
size: .
V: TRBV6-5
J: TRBJ2-1
CDR3: CASSYLGWRSNEQFF
DNA: TGTGCCAGCAGTTATTTAGGCTGGAGATCCAATGAGCAGTTCTTC

D: .
size: .
V: TRBV18
J: TRBJ2-5
CDR3: CASSQNGGQETQYF
DNA: TGTGCCAGCTCACAGAACGGGGGCCAAGAGACCCAGTACTTC

D: TRBD1
size: few
V: TRBV11-2
J: TRBJ1-2
CDR3: CASSSSGTGGNYGYTF
DNA: TGTGCCAGCAGCTCGTCCGGGACAGGGGGAAATTATGGCTACACCTTC

D: .
size: .
V: TRBV4-3
J: TRBJ1-6
CDR3: CASSQDPAMPLHF
DNA: TGCGCCAGCAGCCAAGATCCCGCGATGCCCCTCCACTTT

D: TRBD1
size: once
V: TRBV5-1
J: TRBJ2-7
CDR3: CASSLAGTGGHEQYF
DNA: TGCGCCAGCAGCTTGGCCGGGACAGGGGGCCACGAGCAGTACTTC

D: .
size: once
V: TRBV6-5
J: TRBJ2-7
CDR3: CASSPGTPYEQYF
DNA: TGTGCCAGCAGCCCCGGGACACCCTACGAGCAGTACTTC

D: .
size: once
V: TRBV6-2/TRBV6-3
J: TRBJ1-1
CDR3: CASSFGWLGSTEAFF
DNA: TGTGCCAGCAGTTTCGGCTGGTTGGGCAGCACTGAAGCTTTCTTT

D: .
size: .
V: TRBV6-2/TRBV6-3
J: TRBJ1-4
CDR3: CASSQIKEGRGAFNEKLFF
DNA: TGTGCCAGCAGTCAAATTAAAGAGGGGAGGGGAGCTTTTAATGAAAAACTGTTTTTT

D: .
size: .
V: TRBV21-1
J: TRBJ1-1
CDR3: CASSKGGVLNTEAFF
DNA: TGTGCCAGCAGCAAAGGGGGCGTTCTCAACACTGAAGCTTTCTTT

D: .
size: few
V: TRBV7-2
J: TRBJ1-6
CDR3: CASSLESGVYNSPLHF
DNA: TGTGCCAGCAGCCTCGAATCAGGGGTCTATAATTCACCCCTCCACTTT

D: .
size: .
V: TRBV5-1
J: TRBJ1-4
CDR3: CASSLVRAGGNEKLFF
DNA: TGCGCCAGCAGCTTGGTAAGGGCCGGAGGGAATGAAAAACTGTTTTTT

D: TRBD2
size: once
V: TRBV10-2
J: TRBJ2-7
CDR3: CASRRTSGSYEQYF
DNA: TGCGCCAGCAGACGGACTAGCGGTTCCTACGAGCAGTACTTC

D: .
size: .
V: TRBV5-1
J: TRBJ1-5
CDR3: CASSLEGPDQPQHF
DNA: TGCGCCAGCAGCTTGGAGGGGCCTGATCAGCCCCAGCATTTT

D: TRBD1
size: once
V: TRBV6-5
J: TRBJ2-7
CDR3: CASSYDREPYEQYF
DNA: TGTGCCAGCAGTTACGACAGGGAACCCTACGAGCAGTACTTC

D: TRBD1
size: .
V: TRBV3-1/TRBV3-2
J: TRBJ1-1
CDR3: CASNRQGENTEAFF
DNA: TGTGCCAGCAACAGACAGGGCGAGAACACTGAAGCTTTCTTT

D: .
size: few
V: TRBV5-6
J: TRBJ1-2
CDR3: CRRRCDPNYGYTF
DNA: TGTCGGAGACGTTGTGATCCTAACTATGGCTACACCTTC

D: .
size: .
V: TRBV7-2
J: TRBJ1-6
CDR3: CASSLVSGDAHYYNSPLHF
DNA: TGTGCCAGCAGCTTAGTCTCAGGGGACGCTCACTACTATAATTCACCCCTCCACTTT

D: TRBD2
size: few
V: TRBV4-1
J: TRBJ2-4
CDR3: CASSQGLAGGLIIQYF
DNA: TGCGCCAGCAGCCAAGGATTGGCGGGGGGGCTCATCATTCAGTACTTC

D: TRBD2
size: once
V: TRBV5-4
J: TRBJ2-7
CDR3: CASSRAGGRSYEQYF
DNA: TGTGCCAGCAGCCGGGCGGGGGGGCGCTCCTACGAGCAGTACTTC

D: TRBD1
size: .
V: TRBV7-3
J: TRBJ2-4
CDR3: CASSPAGQGGENIQYF
DNA: TGTGCCAGCAGCCCCGCGGGACAGGGAGGGGAAAACATTCAGTACTTC

D: TRBD2
size: .
V: TRBV4-2
J: TRBJ2-5
CDR3: CASSPEGAGGKETQYF
DNA: TGTGCCAGCAGCCCCGAGGGAGCGGGGGGTAAAGAGACCCAGTACTTC

D: .
size: .
V: TRBV7-9
J: TRBJ1-2
CDR3: CASSSSDGYTF
DNA: TGTGCCAGCAGCTCTTCGGATGGCTACACCTTC

D: TRBD1
size: .
V: TRBV6-5
J: TRBJ1-1
CDR3: CASSYSRTGGSVAFF
DNA: TGTGCCAGCAGTTACTCGAGGACAGGGGGGAGTGTAGCTTTCTTT

D: TRBD2
size: .
V: TRBV19
J: TRBJ2-1
CDR3: CASHTALAGGSDEQFF
DNA: TGTGCCAGTCACACCGCCCTAGCGGGGGGCTCGGATGAGCAGTTCTTC

D: TRBD1
size: .
V: TRBV6-5
J: TRBJ1-1
CDR3: CASRSLGGTAEAFF
DNA: TGTGCCAGCAGATCGTTAGGGGGGACAGCTGAAGCTTTCTTT

D: TRBD1
size: .
V: TRBV6-5
J: TRBJ1-6
CDR3: CASSRHTGENSPLHF
DNA: TGTGCCAGCAGTCGACACACAGGGGAGAATTCACCCCTCCACTTT

D: TRBD1
size: .
V: TRBV7-8
J: TRBJ1-6
CDR3: CASSFGQGGSYNSPLHF
DNA: TGTGCCAGCAGCTTCGGACAGGGGGGGTCCTATAATTCACCCCTCCACTTT

D: .
size: .
V: TRBV7-2
J: TRBJ2-7
CDR3: CASSPRTEQYF
DNA: TGTGCCAGCAGCCCGCGGACAGAGCAGTACTTC

D: .
size: .
V: TRBV19
J: TRBJ1-2
CDR3: CATRTVAANYGYTF
DNA: TGTGCCACCCGGACAGTTGCTGCAAACTATGGCTACACCTTC

D: .
size: .
V: TRBV28
J: TRBJ1-5
CDR3: CASSSGGSNQPQHF
DNA: TGTGCCAGCAGCTCCGGGGGGAGCAATCAGCCCCAGCATTTT

D: .
size: .
V: TRBV5-1
J: TRBJ2-5
CDR3: CASSLGWVEGQETQYF
DNA: TGCGCCAGCAGCTTGGGATGGGTAGAGGGTCAAGAGACCCAGTACTTC

D: .
size: .
V: TRBV28
J: TRBJ2-7
CDR3: CASSLVQGGSYEQYF
DNA: TGTGCCAGCAGTTTAGTCCAGGGAGGCTCCTACGAGCAGTACTTC

D: TRBD1
size: .
V: TRBV29-1
J: TRBJ1-2
CDR3: CSVGQGIGYTF
DNA: TGCAGCGTTGGACAGGGGATCGGCTACACCTTC

D: TRBD1
size: few
V: TRBV3-1/TRBV3-2
J: TRBJ2-1
CDR3: CASSLGQGGTEQFF
DNA: TGTGCCAGCAGCCTAGGACAGGGGGGGACTGAGCAGTTCTTC

D: TRBD1
size: .
V: TRBV5-1
J: TRBJ1-4
CDR3: CASSLLGQGGEKLFF
DNA: TGCGCCAGCAGCTTGTTGGGACAGGGAGGTGAAAAACTGTTTTTT

D: .
size: .
V: TRBV9
J: TRBJ2-7
CDR3: CASSVVGESYEQYF
DNA: TGTGCCAGCAGCGTAGTCGGGGAATCCTACGAGCAGTACTTC

D: TRBD2
size: few
V: TRBV6-5
J: TRBJ2-7
CDR3: CASSYTGGAYEQYF
DNA: TGTGCCAGCAGTTACACGGGGGGAGCCTACGAGCAGTACTTC

D: TRBD1
size: .
V: TRBV7-8
J: TRBJ2-7
CDR3: CASSLVGRGTVSEQYF
DNA: TGTGCCAGCAGCTTAGTCGGCAGGGGGACAGTATCCGAGCAGTACTTC

D: .
size: .
V: TRBV2
J: TRBJ1-5
CDR3: CASSVQVSNQPQHF
DNA: TGTGCCAGCAGTGTACAGGTTAGCAATCAGCCCCAGCATTTT